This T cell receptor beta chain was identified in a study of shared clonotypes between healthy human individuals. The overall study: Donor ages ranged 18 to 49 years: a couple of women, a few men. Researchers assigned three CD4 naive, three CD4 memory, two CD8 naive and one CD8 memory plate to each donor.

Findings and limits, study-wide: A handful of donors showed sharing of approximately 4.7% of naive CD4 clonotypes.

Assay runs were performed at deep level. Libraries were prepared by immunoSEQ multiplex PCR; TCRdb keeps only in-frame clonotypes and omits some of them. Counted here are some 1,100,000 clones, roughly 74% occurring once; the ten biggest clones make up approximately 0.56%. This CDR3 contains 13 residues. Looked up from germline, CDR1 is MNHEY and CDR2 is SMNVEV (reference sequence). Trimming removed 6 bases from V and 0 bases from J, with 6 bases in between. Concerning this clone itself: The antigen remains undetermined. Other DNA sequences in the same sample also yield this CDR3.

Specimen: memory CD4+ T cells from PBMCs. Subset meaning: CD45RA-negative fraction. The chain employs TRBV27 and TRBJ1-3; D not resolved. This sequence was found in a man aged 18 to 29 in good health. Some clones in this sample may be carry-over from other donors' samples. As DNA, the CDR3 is TGTGCCAGCAGCCCGAGCTCTGGAAACACCATATATTTT. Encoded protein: CASSPSSGNTIYF.